This note documents a single TCR beta chain sequence. Its specificity is not known. The data were obtained in a study of T cell repertoires in cytomegalovirus infection. The germline V and J ends were trimmed by 5 bases and 0 bases, with 14 bases remaining between them. The CDR3 is 15 amino acids. TCRdb re-called the reads with MiXCR, one entry per CDR3 protein. The sample comprises some 43,000 distinct CDR3 sequences, about 20% of which are singletons, and 80% to 90% rests with the top ten. Here the sequenced sample was CD8+ T cells from cultured PBMCs, taken from culture after CMV antigen stimulation. This chain joins TRBV12-3 or TRBV12-4 and TRBJ2-7; D possibly uses TRBD1 or TRBD2 (6 bases each). The source is a human donor in good health (CMV status not recorded). Some clones in this sample may be carry-over from other donors' samples. For the CDR3, the DNA is TGTGCCAGCAGTCCCTTCAGGGGAGGCTCCTACGAGCAGTACTTC. Amino acids: CASSPFRGGSYEQYF.